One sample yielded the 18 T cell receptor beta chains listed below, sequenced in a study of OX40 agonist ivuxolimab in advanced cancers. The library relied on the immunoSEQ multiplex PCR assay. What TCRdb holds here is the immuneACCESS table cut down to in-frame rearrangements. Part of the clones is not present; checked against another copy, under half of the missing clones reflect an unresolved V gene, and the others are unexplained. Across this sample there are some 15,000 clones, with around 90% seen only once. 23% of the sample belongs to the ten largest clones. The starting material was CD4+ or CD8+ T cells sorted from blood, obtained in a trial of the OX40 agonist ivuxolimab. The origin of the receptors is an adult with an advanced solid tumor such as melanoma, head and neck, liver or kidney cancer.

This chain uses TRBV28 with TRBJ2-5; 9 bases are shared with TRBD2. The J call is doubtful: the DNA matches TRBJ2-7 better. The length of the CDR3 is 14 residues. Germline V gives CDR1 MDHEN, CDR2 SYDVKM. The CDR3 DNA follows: TGTGCCAGCAGCCAGCGGGAGGTTGCCTACGAGCAGTACTTC. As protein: CASSQREVAYEQYF.

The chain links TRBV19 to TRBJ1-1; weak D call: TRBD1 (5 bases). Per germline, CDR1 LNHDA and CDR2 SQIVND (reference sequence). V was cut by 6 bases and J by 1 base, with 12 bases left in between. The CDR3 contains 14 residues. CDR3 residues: CASRRDGGNTEAFF. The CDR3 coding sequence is TGTGCCAGTAGAAGGGACGGGGGGAACACTGAAGCTTTCTTT.

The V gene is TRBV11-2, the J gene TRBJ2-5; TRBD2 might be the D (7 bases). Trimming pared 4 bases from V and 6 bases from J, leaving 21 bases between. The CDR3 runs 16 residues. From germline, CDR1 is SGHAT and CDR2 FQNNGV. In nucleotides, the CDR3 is TGTGCCAGCAGCTCCCCCTGGGAGGGGGGTAGCAAGACCCAGTACTTC. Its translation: CASSSPWEGGSKTQYF.

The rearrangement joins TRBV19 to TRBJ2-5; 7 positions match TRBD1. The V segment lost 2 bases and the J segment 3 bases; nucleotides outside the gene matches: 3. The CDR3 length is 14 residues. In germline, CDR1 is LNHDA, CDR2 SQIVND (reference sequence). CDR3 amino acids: CASSIWGTEETQYF. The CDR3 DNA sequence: TGTGCCAGTAGTATATGGGGGACAGAAGAGACCCAGTACTTC.

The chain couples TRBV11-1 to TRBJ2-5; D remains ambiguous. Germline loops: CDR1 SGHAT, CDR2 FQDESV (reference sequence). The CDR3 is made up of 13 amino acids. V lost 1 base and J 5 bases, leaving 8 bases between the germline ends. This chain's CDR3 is CASSLVSPETQYF. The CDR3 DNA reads TGTGCCAGCAGCTTAGTCTCGCCCGAGACCCAGTACTTC.

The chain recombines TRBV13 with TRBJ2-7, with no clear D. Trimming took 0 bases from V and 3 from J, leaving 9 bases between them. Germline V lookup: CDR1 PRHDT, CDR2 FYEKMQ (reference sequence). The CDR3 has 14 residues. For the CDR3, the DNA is TGTGCCAGCAGCTTAGGTGGGTCCAGCTACGAGCAGTACTTC. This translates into CASSLGGSSYEQYF.

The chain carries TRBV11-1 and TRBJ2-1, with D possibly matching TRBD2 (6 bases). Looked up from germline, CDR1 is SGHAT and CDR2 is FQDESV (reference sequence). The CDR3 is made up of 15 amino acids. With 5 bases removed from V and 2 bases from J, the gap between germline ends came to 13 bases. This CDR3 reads CASSPSVTPYNEQFF. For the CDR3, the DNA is TGTGCCAGCAGCCCTAGCGTTACCCCCTACAATGAGCAGTTCTTC. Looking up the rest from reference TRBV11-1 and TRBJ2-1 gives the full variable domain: EAEVAQSPRYKITEKSQAVAFWCDPISGHATLYWYRQILGQGPELLVQFQDESVVDDSQLPKDRFSAERLKGVDSTLKIQPAELGDSAMYLCASSPSVTPYNEQFFGPGTRLTVL.

The CDR3, as DNA: TGTGCCAGCCAACATCAGGGATACACTGAAGCTTTCTTT. This codes for CASQHQGYTEAFF. The chain recombines TRBV5-6 with TRBJ1-1; tentative D call: TRBD1 (5 bases). The CDR3 consists of 13 residues. CDR1 is SGHDT and CDR2 is YYEEEE in the germline V gene. The V end was cut by 7 bases, the J end by 3 bases, with 13 bases between. Full variable domain (rest looked up from reference TRBV5-6 and TRBJ1-1): DAGVTQSPTHLIKTRGQQVTLRCSPKSGHDTVSWYQQALGQGPQFIFQYYEEEERQRGNFPDRFSGHQFPNYSSELNVNALLLGDSALYLCASQHQGYTEAFFGQGTRLTVV.

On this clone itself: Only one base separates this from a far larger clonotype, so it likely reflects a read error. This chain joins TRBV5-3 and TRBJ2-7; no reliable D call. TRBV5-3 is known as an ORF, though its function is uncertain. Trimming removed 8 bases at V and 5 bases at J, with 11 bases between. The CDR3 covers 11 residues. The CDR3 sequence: CASRQGNEQYF. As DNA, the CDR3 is TGTGCCAGCAGACAAGGAAACGAGCAGTACTTC.

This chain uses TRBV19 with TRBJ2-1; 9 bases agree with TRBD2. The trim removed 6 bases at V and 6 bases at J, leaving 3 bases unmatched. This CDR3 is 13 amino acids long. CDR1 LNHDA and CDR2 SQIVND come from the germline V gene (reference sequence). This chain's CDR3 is CASSPTSGNEQFF. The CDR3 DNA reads TGTGCCAGTAGCCCGACTAGCGGCAATGAGCAGTTCTTC.

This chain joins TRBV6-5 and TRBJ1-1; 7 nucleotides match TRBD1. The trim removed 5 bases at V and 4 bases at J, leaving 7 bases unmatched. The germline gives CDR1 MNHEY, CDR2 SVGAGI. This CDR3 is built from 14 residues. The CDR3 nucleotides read TGTGCCAGCAGTCCCCAGGGGGAAGGCACTGAAGCTTTCTTT. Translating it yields CASSPQGEGTEAFF.

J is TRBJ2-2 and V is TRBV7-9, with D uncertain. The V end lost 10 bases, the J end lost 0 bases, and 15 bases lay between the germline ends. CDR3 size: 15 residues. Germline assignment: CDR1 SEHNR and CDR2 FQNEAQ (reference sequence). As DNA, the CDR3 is TGTGCCACCATAGGTCGGAGCCCGAACACCGGGGAGCTGTTTTTT. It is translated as CATIGRSPNTGELFF.

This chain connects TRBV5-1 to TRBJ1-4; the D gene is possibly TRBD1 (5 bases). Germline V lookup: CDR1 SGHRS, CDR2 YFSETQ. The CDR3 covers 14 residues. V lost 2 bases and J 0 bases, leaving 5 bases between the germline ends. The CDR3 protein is CASSLGATNEKLFF. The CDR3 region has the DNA TGCGCCAGCAGCTTAGGGGCAACTAATGAAAAACTGTTTTTT.

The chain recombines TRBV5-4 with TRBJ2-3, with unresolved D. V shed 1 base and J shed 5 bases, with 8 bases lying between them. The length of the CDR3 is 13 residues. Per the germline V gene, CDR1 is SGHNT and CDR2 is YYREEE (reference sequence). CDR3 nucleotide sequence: TGTGCCAGCAGCTTGTGGCCGGGAGATACGCAGTATTTT. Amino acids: CASSLWPGDTQYF.

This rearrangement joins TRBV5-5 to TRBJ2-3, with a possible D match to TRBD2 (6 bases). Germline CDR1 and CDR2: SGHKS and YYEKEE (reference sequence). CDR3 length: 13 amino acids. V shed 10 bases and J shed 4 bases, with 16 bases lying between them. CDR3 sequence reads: CAAGREPPDTQYF. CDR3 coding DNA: TGTGCCGCAGGGCGGGAACCGCCAGATACGCAGTATTTT.

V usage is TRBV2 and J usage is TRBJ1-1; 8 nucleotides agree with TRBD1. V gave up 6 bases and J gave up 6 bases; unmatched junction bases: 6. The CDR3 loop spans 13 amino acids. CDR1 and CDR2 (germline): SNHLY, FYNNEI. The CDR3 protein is CASRPTGESEAFF. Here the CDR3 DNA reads TGTGCCAGCAGGCCGACAGGGGAGTCTGAAGCTTTCTTT.

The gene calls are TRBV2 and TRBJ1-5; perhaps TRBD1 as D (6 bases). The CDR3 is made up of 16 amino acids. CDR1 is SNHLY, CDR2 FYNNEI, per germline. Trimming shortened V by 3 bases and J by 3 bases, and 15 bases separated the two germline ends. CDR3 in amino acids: CASSDHRAGDNQPQHF. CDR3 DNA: TGTGCCAGCAGTGATCACAGGGCGGGGGACAATCAGCCCCAGCATTTT.

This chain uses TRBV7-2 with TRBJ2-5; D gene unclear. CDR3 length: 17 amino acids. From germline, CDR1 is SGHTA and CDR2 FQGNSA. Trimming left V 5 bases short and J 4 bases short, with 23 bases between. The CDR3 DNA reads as TGTGCCAGCAGCCAAATCCAAGAGGCACAACTGGGAGAGACCCAGTACTTC. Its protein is CASSQIQEAQLGETQYF.